The clone carrying this TCR beta chain was recorded only once. Its antigen remains unidentified. CD4+CD25+CD127- Tregs, CD4+CD25- non-Tregs, CD4 and CD8 cells were sorted. The data are from a study of Tregs in tolerant kidney transplant recipients. Findings and caveats of the study: The most relevant donor-specific Treg TCRbeta repertoire apparently came from expansion with activated donor B cells. Validation in larger populations is needed because few patients were studied. Biological reproducibility was not directly addressed in this study.

The V gene's germline CDR1 is LNHDA and CDR2 SQIVND (reference sequence). The CDR3 is made up of 15 amino acids. V lost 10 bases and J 5 bases, leaving 20 bases between the germline ends. Assay used: immunoSEQ multiplex PCR; TCRdb lists only in-frame clones, some missing. This sample has 200,000 to 300,000 clones, with around 81% found just once. The gene calls are TRBV19 and TRBJ2-2, with D perhaps TRBD2 (5 bases). The clonotype was recovered from a human donor in good health. Sequenced input: CD4+ T cells from blood. CDR3 sequence (DNA): TGTGCCACCCGTCATGAGGGTATTTCGACCGGGGAGCTGTTTTTT. Its protein product is CATRHEGISTGELFF.